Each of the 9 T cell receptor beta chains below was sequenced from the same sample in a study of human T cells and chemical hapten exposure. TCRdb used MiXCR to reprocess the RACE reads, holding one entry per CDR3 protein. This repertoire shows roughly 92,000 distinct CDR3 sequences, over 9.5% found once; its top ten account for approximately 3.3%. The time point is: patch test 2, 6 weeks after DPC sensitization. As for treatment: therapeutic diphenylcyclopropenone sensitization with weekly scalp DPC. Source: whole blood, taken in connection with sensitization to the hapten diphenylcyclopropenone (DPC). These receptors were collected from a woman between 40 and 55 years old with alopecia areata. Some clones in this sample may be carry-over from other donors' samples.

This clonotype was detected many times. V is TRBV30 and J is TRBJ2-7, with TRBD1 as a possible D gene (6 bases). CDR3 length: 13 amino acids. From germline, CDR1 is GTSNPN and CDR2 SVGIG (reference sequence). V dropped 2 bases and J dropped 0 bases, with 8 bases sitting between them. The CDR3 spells CAWSRGSSYEQYF. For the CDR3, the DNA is TGTGCCTGGAGTAGGGGGAGCTCCTACGAGCAGTACTTC.

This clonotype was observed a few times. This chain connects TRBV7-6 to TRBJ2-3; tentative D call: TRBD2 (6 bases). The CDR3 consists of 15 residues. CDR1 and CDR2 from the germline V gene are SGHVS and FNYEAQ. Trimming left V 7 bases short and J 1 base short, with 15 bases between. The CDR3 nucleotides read TGTGCCAGCACCTTGGGGGGTATTGGCACAGATACGCAGTATTTT. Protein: CASTLGGIGTDTQYF. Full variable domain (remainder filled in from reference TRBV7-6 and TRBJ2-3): GAGVSQSPRYKVTKRGQDVALRCDPISGHVSLYWYRQALGQGPEFLTYFNYEAQQDKSGLPNDRFSAERPEGSISTLTIQRTEQRDSAMYRCASTLGGIGTDTQYFGPGTRLTVL.

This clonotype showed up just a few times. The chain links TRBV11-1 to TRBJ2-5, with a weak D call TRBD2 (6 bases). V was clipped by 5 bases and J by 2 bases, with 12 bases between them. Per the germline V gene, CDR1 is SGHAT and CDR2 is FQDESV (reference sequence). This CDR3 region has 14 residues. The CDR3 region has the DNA TGTGCCAGCAGCGGCGGCGGGGTACAAGAGACCCAGTACTTC. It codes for CASSGGGVQETQYF.

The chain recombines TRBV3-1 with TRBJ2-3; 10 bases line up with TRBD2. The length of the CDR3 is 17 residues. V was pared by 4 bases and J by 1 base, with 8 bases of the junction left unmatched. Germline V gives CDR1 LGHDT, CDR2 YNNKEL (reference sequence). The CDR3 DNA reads TGTGCCAGCAGCCGAGATCCGGGGACTAGCGGCACAGATACGCAGTATTTT. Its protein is CASSRDPGTSGTDTQYF.

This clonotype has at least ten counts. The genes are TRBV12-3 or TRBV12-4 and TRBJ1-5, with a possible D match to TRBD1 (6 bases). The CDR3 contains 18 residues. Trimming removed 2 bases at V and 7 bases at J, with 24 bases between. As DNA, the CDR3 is TGTGCCAGCAGTTTATATTCGGCTGGGGGCGATCTAGGCCAGCCCCAGCATTTT. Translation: CASSLYSAGGDLGQPQHF.

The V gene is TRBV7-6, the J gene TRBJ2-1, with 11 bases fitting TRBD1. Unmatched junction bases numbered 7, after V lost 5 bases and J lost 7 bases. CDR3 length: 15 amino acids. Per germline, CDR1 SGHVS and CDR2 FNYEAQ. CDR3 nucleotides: TGTGCCAGCAGCCAAGGACAGGGGGCAGTAAATGAGCAGTTCTTC. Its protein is CASSQGQGAVNEQFF.

CDR3 DNA: TGCGCCAGCAGCCCTTCTCAGGTTAGGGGGAGCGAGCAGTACTTC. It codes for CASSPSQVRGSEQYF. This chain links TRBV4-1 with TRBJ2-7; tentative D call: TRBD1 (6 bases). Germline V gene lookup returns CDR1 MGHRA and CDR2 YSYEKL. The V end was cut by 4 bases, the J end by 6 bases, with 19 bases between. The CDR3 covers 15 residues.

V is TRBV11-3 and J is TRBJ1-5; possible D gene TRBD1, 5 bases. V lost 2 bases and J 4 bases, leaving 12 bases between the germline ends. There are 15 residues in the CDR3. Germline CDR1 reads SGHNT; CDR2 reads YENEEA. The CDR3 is CASSLRDGSNQPQHF. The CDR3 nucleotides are TGTGCCAGCAGCTTAAGGGACGGCTCAAATCAGCCCCAGCATTTT.

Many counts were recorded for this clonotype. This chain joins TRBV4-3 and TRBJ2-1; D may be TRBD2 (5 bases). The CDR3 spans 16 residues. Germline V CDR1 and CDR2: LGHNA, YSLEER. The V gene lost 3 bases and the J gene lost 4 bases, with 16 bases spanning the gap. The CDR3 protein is CASSQGSGPPYNEQFF. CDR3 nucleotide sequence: TGCGCCAGCAGCCAGGGAAGCGGCCCGCCTTACAATGAGCAGTTCTTC.